These 11 T cell receptor beta chains came from one sample sequenced in a study of T cells in narcolepsy (dated by TCRdb to the late 2010s). The library came from the immunoSEQ multiplex PCR assay. TCRdb limited this immuneACCESS table to in-frame rearrangements with V and J called. A share of clones is missing; checked studies link under half to unresolved V genes, and the rest is unexplained. Across this sample there are tens of thousands of clones, with 80% to 90% seen only once. The top ten clonotypes cover under 1.5% of the sample. The specimen sequenced was CD45RA- memory CD4+ T cells from PBMCs. What this sample's cell subset or site label stands for: memory T cells sorted ex vivo from peripheral blood. Source of these receptors: a human donor with narcolepsy.

This chain connects TRBV5-1 to TRBJ2-5; 11 positions match TRBD1. V lost 4 bases and J lost 2; bases outside the gene matches: 7. Germline assignment: CDR1 SGHRS and CDR2 YFSETQ. This CDR3 contains 16 residues. The chain's CDR3 is CASSPGTGGYQETQYF. As DNA, the CDR3 is TGCGCCAGCAGCCCAGGGACAGGGGGGTATCAAGAGACCCAGTACTTC.

The chain carries TRBV4-3 and TRBJ2-2; 9 nucleotides match TRBD2. The trim removed 6 bases at V and 5 bases at J, leaving 4 bases unmatched. The length of the CDR3 is 14 residues. CDR1 is LGHNA, CDR2 YSLEER, per germline. The DNA for the CDR3 is TGCGCCAGCAGGCGGGAGGGCGAGACCGGGGAGCTGTTTTTT. Translation gives CASRREGETGELFF.

This clone was counted once. J is TRBJ1-1 and V is TRBV5-1; D unresolved. From germline, CDR1 is SGHRS and CDR2 YFSETQ. This CDR3 contains 13 residues. With 4 bases removed from V and 1 base from J, the gap between germline ends came to 8 bases. DNA of the CDR3: TGCGCCAGCAGCCAAGGGAGGAACACTGAAGCTTTCTTT. Protein product: CASSQGRNTEAFF.

The chain couples TRBV4-3 to TRBJ1-4; D perhaps matches TRBD1 (5 bases). The CDR3 is 15 residues long. Trimming left V 4 bases short and J 0 bases short, with 9 bases between. CDR1 is LGHNA and CDR2 is YSLEER in the germline V gene. The CDR3 DNA sequence: TGCGCCAGCAGCCCGGACACTTCAACTAATGAAAAACTGTTTTTT. It specifies CASSPDTSTNEKLFF.

The chain recombines TRBV7-2 with TRBJ1-2, with D hard to call. The V end lost 0 bases, the J end lost 7 bases, and 9 bases lay between the germline ends. Germline values: CDR1 SGHTA, CDR2 FQGNSA. The CDR3 runs to 13 residues. For the CDR3, the DNA is TGTGCCAGCAGCTTAGCGTTGGCAATTGGCTACACCTTC. It yields the protein CASSLALAIGYTF.

The chain recombines TRBV11-3 with TRBJ2-1; TRBD2 matches at 13 bases. Germline assignment: CDR1 SGHNT and CDR2 YENEEA. J lost 7 bases, V lost 5 bases, and 17 bases had no gene match. The CDR3 loop spans 19 amino acids. The CDR3 loop reads CASSRGLAGAGSLLNEQFF. The CDR3 DNA is TGTGCCAGCAGCCGAGGACTAGCGGGAGCCGGTAGCCTTCTTAATGAGCAGTTCTTC.

The genes are TRBV28 and TRBJ1-3, with unresolved D. V was cut by 2 bases and J by 8 bases, with 7 bases left in between. Germline CDR1 and CDR2: MDHEN and SYDVKM. The CDR3 loop spans 12 amino acids. The CDR3 DNA is TGTGCCAGCAGTTTACGGCTACACACCATATATTTT. Protein sequence: CASSLRLHTIYF.

The rearrangement joins TRBV4-2 to TRBJ1-1; no definite D call. V lost 0 bases and J 3 bases, leaving 5 bases between the germline ends. Germline CDR1 is LGHNA and CDR2 is YNFKEQ. The CDR3 spans 13 residues. The CDR3: CASSQDVYTEAFF. For the CDR3, the DNA is TGTGCCAGCAGCCAAGACGTCTACACTGAAGCTTTCTTT.

This sequence joins TRBV18 and TRBJ2-5; weak D call: TRBD2 (6 bases). The V end lost 0 bases, the J end lost 5 bases, and 10 bases lay between the germline ends. Germline-derived CDR1 and CDR2 are KGHSH and LQKENI. The CDR3 length is 14 residues. The CDR3 loop reads CASSPPSEGETQYF. The CDR3 coding sequence is TGTGCCAGCTCACCACCCTCGGAGGGGGAGACCCAGTACTTC.

The gene calls are TRBV4-3 and TRBJ2-1, with 8 positions matching TRBD2. Losses at the gene ends were 1 base for V and 6 bases for J; bases not matched to a gene: 8. Germline V gene sequence: CDR1 LGHNA, CDR2 YSLEER. This CDR3 is built from 16 residues. As DNA, the CDR3 is TGCGCCAGCAGCCAAGCAGGTAGGACTAGCTTCAATGAGCAGTTCTTC. This gives the protein CASSQAGRTSFNEQFF.

The chain recombines TRBV5-1 with TRBJ2-1, with a weak D call TRBD2 (6 bases). Trimming removed 4 bases at V and 1 base at J, with 15 bases between. CDR1 is SGHRS and CDR2 is YFSETQ in the germline V gene. The CDR3 is made up of 16 amino acids. The chain's CDR3 is CASSRSLASSYNEQFF. CDR3 nucleotide sequence: TGCGCCAGCAGCCGATCCCTAGCGAGTTCCTACAATGAGCAGTTCTTC.